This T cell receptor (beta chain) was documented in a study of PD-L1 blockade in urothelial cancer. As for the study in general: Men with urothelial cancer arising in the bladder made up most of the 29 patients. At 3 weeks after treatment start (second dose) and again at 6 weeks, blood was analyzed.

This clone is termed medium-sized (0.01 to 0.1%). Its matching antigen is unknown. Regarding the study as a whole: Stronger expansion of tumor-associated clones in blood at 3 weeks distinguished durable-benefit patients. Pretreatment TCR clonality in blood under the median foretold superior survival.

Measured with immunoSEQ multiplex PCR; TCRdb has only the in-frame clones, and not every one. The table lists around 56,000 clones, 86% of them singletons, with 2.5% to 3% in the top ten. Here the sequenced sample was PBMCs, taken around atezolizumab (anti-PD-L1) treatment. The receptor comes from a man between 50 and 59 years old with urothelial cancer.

CDR3 residues: CASSPRIVLAYEQYF. The CDR3 nucleotides are TGTGCCAGCAGTCCCCGGATTGTCCTAGCCTACGAGCAGTACTTC. The chain carries TRBV27 and TRBJ2-7; D is undetermined. This CDR3 has 15 amino acids. CDR1 MNHEY and CDR2 SMNVEV come from the germline V gene (reference sequence). Trimming removed 5 bases from V and 2 bases from J, with 16 bases in between.